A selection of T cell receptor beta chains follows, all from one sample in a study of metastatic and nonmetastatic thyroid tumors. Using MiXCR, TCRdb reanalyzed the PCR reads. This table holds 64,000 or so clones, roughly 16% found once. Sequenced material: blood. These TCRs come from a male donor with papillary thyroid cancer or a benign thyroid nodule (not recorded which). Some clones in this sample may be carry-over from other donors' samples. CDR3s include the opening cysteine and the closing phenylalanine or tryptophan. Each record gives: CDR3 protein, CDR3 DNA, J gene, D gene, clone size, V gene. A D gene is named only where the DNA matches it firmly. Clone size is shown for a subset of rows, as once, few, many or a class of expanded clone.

CASIASWGAGEQYF	TGTGCCAGCATCGCTAGCTGGGGGGCCGGCGAGCAGTACTTC	TRBJ2-7	-	-	TRBV9
CASSNTGTETQYF	TGTGCCAGCAGCAACACAGGGACCGAGACCCAGTACTTC	TRBJ2-5	-	many	TRBV6-4
CASRRQGMNTEAFF	TGCGCCAGCAGAAGACAGGGAATGAACACTGAAGCTTTCTTT	TRBJ1-1	TRBD1	many	TRBV10-2
CSAGTGGATEAFF	TGCAGTGCTGGGACAGGGGGCGCCACTGAAGCTTTCTTT	TRBJ1-1	TRBD1	many	TRBV20-1
CASSLLGQGHTEAFF	TGTGCCAGCAGCTTGCTTGGACAGGGCCACACTGAAGCTTTCTTT	TRBJ1-1	TRBD1	many	TRBV5-6
CASSDSDGTNEQFF	TGTGCCAGCAGTGACTCGGATGGGACCAATGAGCAGTTCTTC	TRBJ2-1	-	many	TRBV6-4
CASSQDDRGFDSPLHF	TGCGCCAGCAGCCAAGATGACAGGGGGTTTGATTCACCCCTCCACTTT	TRBJ1-6	TRBD1	many	TRBV4-1
CASSNPGQTTEAFF	TGTGCCAGCAGTAACCCGGGACAGACAACCGAAGCTTTCTTT	TRBJ1-1	TRBD1	many	TRBV12-3/TRBV12-4
CASSPDRSRGYTF	TGTGCCAGCAGCCCCGACAGGAGTAGAGGCTACACCTTC	TRBJ1-2	-	many	TRBV3-1
CASSWTSAGVQTGELFF	TGTGCCAGCAGTTGGACTTCAGCGGGAGTCCAGACCGGGGAGCTGTTTTTT	TRBJ2-2	TRBD2	many	TRBV12-3/TRBV12-4
CASSSGSPYTQYF	TGTGCCAGCAGTAGCGGCTCCCCATATACGCAGTATTTT	TRBJ2-3	-	few	TRBV6-1
CASSLLTGVVNTGELFF	TGTGCCAGCAGCCTACTTACAGGGGTGGTTAACACCGGGGAGCTGTTTTTT	TRBJ2-2	TRBD1	many	TRBV14
CASSSASGNTWELFF	TGTGCCAGCAGCTCAGCTAGCGGGAACACCTGGGAGCTGTTTTTT	TRBJ2-2	TRBD2	-	TRBV11-2
CASSQTGGTYEQYF	TGTGCCAGCAGCCAGACAGGGGGCACCTACGAGCAGTACTTC	TRBJ2-7	TRBD1	many	TRBV7-9
CASSPWVGASSYEQYF	TGCGCCAGCAGCCCCTGGGTGGGGGCAAGCTCCTACGAGCAGTACTTC	TRBJ2-7	-	many	TRBV5-1
CASRKGSGQGLQAFF	TGTGCCAGCAGAAAGGGATCGGGACAGGGGTTACAAGCTTTCTTT	TRBJ1-1	TRBD1	-	TRBV11-1
CASSPVIGYPGETQYF	TGTGCCAGCAGTCCCGTGATAGGGTACCCGGGAGAGACCCAGTACTTC	TRBJ2-5	-	-	TRBV6-1
CASSVRWAEDSSGANVLTF	TGTGCCAGCAGCGTTCGGTGGGCAGAAGATAGCTCTGGGGCCAACGTCCTGACTTTC	TRBJ2-6	-	many	TRBV9
CASSYLAGDSYEQYF	TGTGCCAGCAGCTATCTGGCGGGGGACTCCTACGAGCAGTACTTC	TRBJ2-7	TRBD2	many	TRBV9
CASSQSKNEQFF	TGTGCCAGCAGCCAATCGAAGAATGAGCAGTTCTTC	TRBJ2-1	-	-	TRBV16
CAISGLAGGANNEQFF	TGTGCCATCAGTGGTCTAGCGGGGGGGGCCAACAATGAGCAGTTCTTC	TRBJ2-1	TRBD2	many	TRBV10-3
CASSLGDGGYTF	TGTGCCAGCAGCTTGGGGGACGGGGGCTACACCTTC	TRBJ1-2	-	many	TRBV5-6
CAITQTGTNYGYTF	TGTGCCATCACCCAGACAGGGACTAACTATGGCTACACCTTC	TRBJ1-2	TRBD1	many	TRBV10-3
CASSDPYANTGELFF	TGTGCCAGCAGCGACCCGTACGCGAACACCGGGGAGCTGTTTTTT	TRBJ2-2	-	many	TRBV7-8
CASSQGPMPTDTQYF	TGCGCCAGCAGCCAAGGACCGATGCCCACAGATACGCAGTATTTT	TRBJ2-3	-	-	TRBV4-1
CGSSFSGGYVYTF	TGTGGCAGCAGTTTCTCGGGAGGCTATGTCTACACCTTC	TRBJ1-2	-	few	TRBV12-3/TRBV12-4
CASSKASGGQETAQYF	TGTGCCAGCTCAAAAGCTAGCGGGGGACAAGAGACTGCCCAGTACTTC	TRBJ2-5	TRBD2	-	TRBV18
CASSLAGLAGGNEQFF	TGTGCCAGCAGCTTGGCCGGTTTAGCGGGAGGCAATGAGCAGTTCTTC	TRBJ2-1	TRBD2	many	TRBV5-6
CASSVTGQETQYF	TGTGCCAGCAGTGTAACAGGGCAAGAGACCCAGTACTTC	TRBJ2-5	-	many	TRBV6-1
CASSSQGNTEAFF	TGTGCCAGCAGTTCACAGGGGAACACTGAAGCTTTCTTT	TRBJ1-1	-	many	TRBV12-3/TRBV12-4
CASSPLGVRLENTGELFF	TGTGCCAGCAGCCCCCTCGGGGTGCGCCTGGAGAACACTGGGGAGCTGTTTTTT	TRBJ2-2	-	-	TRBV7-6
CASRFYGYTF	TGCGCCAGCAGATTCTATGGCTACACCTTC	TRBJ1-2	-	few	TRBV10-1
CASSYLGRSNTEAFF	TGTGCCAGCAGTTATTTGGGGCGGTCGAACACTGAAGCTTTCTTT	TRBJ1-1	-	many	TRBV6-1
CASSSMTGWELFF	TGTGCCAGCAGTTCGATGACAGGCTGGGAGCTGTTTTTT	TRBJ2-2	-	many	TRBV6-1
CASSYPSSQGRWSPLHF	TGTGCCAGCAGTTACCCGTCCTCCCAGGGGCGGTGGTCACCCCTCCACTTT	TRBJ1-6	-	many	TRBV6-6
CASSPPSPRTFGTDTQYF	TGTGCCAGCAGTCCTCCGTCTCCTAGAACTTTTGGCACAGATACGCAGTATTTT	TRBJ2-3	-	many	TRBV28
CASRLAGGPGTGELFF	TGTGCCAGCAGGTTAGCGGGAGGGCCGGGCACCGGGGAGCTGTTTTTT	TRBJ2-2	TRBD2	many	TRBV12-3/TRBV12-4
CSADSSASGYTF	TGCAGTGCGGACTCAAGTGCAAGTGGCTACACCTTC	TRBJ1-2	-	many	TRBV20-1
CASSLGLASRTDTQYF	TGTGCCAGCAGCTTAGGGCTCGCCAGTCGAACAGATACGCAGTATTTT	TRBJ2-3	-	many	TRBV7-2
CASSPGQGATEAFF	TGTGCCAGCAGCCCCGGACAGGGGGCAACTGAAGCTTTCTTT	TRBJ1-1	TRBD1	many	TRBV7-3
CASRPAGARKETQYF	TGTGCCAGCAGACCTGCGGGGGCCCGAAAAGAGACCCAGTACTTC	TRBJ2-5	-	many	TRBV2
CASSRAPSNEQFF	TGTGCCAGCAGCAGGGCCCCCAGCAATGAGCAGTTCTTC	TRBJ2-1	-	-	TRBV2
CAIRGQGLGYGYTF	TGTGCCATCAGGGGACAGGGGTTGGGCTATGGCTACACCTTC	TRBJ1-2	TRBD1	many	TRBV10-3
CASSQDDRGTQPQHF	TGCGCCAGCAGCCAAGACGACAGGGGCACACAGCCCCAGCATTTT	TRBJ1-5	TRBD1	-	TRBV4-1
CASSEMAGVPNEQFF	TGTGCCAGCAGTGAAATGGCGGGAGTCCCCAATGAGCAGTTCTTC	TRBJ2-1	TRBD2	many	TRBV6-1
CASSQDRGTVYF	TGTGCCAGCAGCCAAGACAGGGGGACAGTATATTTT	TRBJ2-3	TRBD1	many	TRBV3-1
CASSSPSTGGARGYTF	TGCGCCAGCAGCTCGCCATCCACAGGGGGCGCGAGGGGCTACACCTTC	TRBJ1-2	TRBD1	medium-sized	TRBV5-1
CASSFGSGGGELFF	TGTGCCAGCAGCTTTGGTTCGGGAGGCGGGGAGCTGTTTTTT	TRBJ2-2	TRBD2	many	TRBV7-9
CASSLVERSGADTQYF	TGTGCCAGCAGCTTAGTAGAGAGGTCGGGGGCAGATACGCAGTATTTT	TRBJ2-3	-	many	TRBV7-8
CASSQWGENGYTF	TGTGCCAGCAGCCAATGGGGGGAGAATGGCTACACCTTC	TRBJ1-2	-	many	TRBV14
CASSLHARSYNEQFF	TGTGCCAGCAGCTTACATGCCCGTTCCTATAATGAGCAGTTCTTC	TRBJ2-1	-	-	TRBV11-1
CASRDRGLGRSYEQYF	TGTGCCAGCAGGGACAGGGGGCTCGGGAGGTCCTACGAGCAGTACTTC	TRBJ2-7	TRBD1	many	TRBV2
CASSRRASGAKETQYF	TGCGCCAGCAGCCGGAGGGCTAGCGGGGCCAAAGAGACCCAGTACTTC	TRBJ2-5	TRBD2	many	TRBV5-1
CSAPMFGNTIYF	TGCAGTGCCCCGATGTTTGGAAACACCATATATTTT	TRBJ1-3	-	-	TRBV20-1